These T cell receptor beta chains were read from a single sample in a study of T-cell memory formation after mild COVID-19. MiXCR, applied by TCRdb to the 5' RACE reads, yields one record per CDR3 protein. The sample has approximately 350,000 distinct CDR3 sequences, under 15% seen once. Source material: PBMCs or a T cell subset sorted from them (not recorded which). All receptors derive from a man younger than 35 who had mild COVID-19 (a few samples of this study predate the infection). Cell type and time point are not known. Both conserved end residues are part of each CDR3. Each record gives: clone size, J gene, D gene, V gene, CDR3 DNA, CDR3 protein. The D gene is left open where the match is weak. A row's size may be missing; if present it is once, few, many or a size class.

clone size: few
J gene: TRBJ1-6
D gene: TRBD1
V gene: TRBV27
CDR3 DNA: TGTGCCAGCAGTCGATCCTGGACAGGGGAAAATTCACCCCTCCACTTT
CDR3 protein: CASSRSWTGENSPLHF

clone size: .
J gene: TRBJ2-1
D gene: TRBD1
V gene: TRBV7-9
CDR3 DNA: TGTGCCAGCAGCTTTTGGACAGGGGACAATGAGCAGTTCTTC
CDR3 protein: CASSFWTGDNEQFF

clone size: many
J gene: TRBJ2-7
D gene: TRBD1
V gene: TRBV7-8
CDR3 DNA: TGTGCCAGCAGCTGGACAGGGAGGAACGAGCAGTACTTC
CDR3 protein: CASSWTGRNEQYF

clone size: few
J gene: TRBJ1-1
D gene: .
V gene: TRBV28
CDR3 DNA: TGTGCCAGCATCTCTGGGGTCACTGAAGCTTTCTTT
CDR3 protein: CASISGVTEAFF

clone size: few
J gene: TRBJ1-1
D gene: .
V gene: TRBV9
CDR3 DNA: TGTGCCAGCAGCGTAGGCGGCAGGGGAGGGACTGAAGCTTTCTTT
CDR3 protein: CASSVGGRGGTEAFF

clone size: few
J gene: TRBJ2-3
D gene: .
V gene: TRBV5-1
CDR3 DNA: TGCGCCAGCAGCCCCATAAGTATCACAGATACGCAGTATTTT
CDR3 protein: CASSPISITDTQYF

clone size: few
J gene: TRBJ1-1
D gene: TRBD1
V gene: TRBV28
CDR3 DNA: TGTGCCAGCAGCCTTCTGGGGACAGGGGGAAACACTGAAGCTTTCTTT
CDR3 protein: CASSLLGTGGNTEAFF

clone size: few
J gene: TRBJ1-1
D gene: .
V gene: TRBV7-9
CDR3 DNA: TGTGCCAGCAGCTTATATGGAGGAGGGATGAACACTGAAGCTTTCTTT
CDR3 protein: CASSLYGGGMNTEAFF

clone size: many
J gene: TRBJ1-6
D gene: TRBD1
V gene: TRBV20-1
CDR3 DNA: TGCAGTGCACCTCAGACAGGGATAAATTCACCCCTCCACTTT
CDR3 protein: CSAPQTGINSPLHF

clone size: few
J gene: TRBJ2-1
D gene: .
V gene: TRBV15
CDR3 DNA: TGTGCCACCAGCAGAGATCCCGGGGCCTCTGAGCAGTTCTTC
CDR3 protein: CATSRDPGASEQFF

clone size: few
J gene: TRBJ1-6
D gene: .
V gene: TRBV4-2
CDR3 DNA: TGTGCCAGCAGCACTCAGAATTCACCCCTCCACTTT
CDR3 protein: CASSTQNSPLHF

clone size: few
J gene: TRBJ2-1
D gene: TRBD2
V gene: TRBV27
CDR3 DNA: TGTGCCAGCAGTTTATTCCCGGGGGGGACCTATGAGCAGTTCTTC
CDR3 protein: CASSLFPGGTYEQFF

clone size: .
J gene: TRBJ2-3
D gene: TRBD2
V gene: TRBV6-6
CDR3 DNA: TGTGCCAGCAGCCGGGAGGGACTAGTAGATACGCAGTATTTT
CDR3 protein: CASSREGLVDTQYF

clone size: .
J gene: TRBJ1-5
D gene: .
V gene: TRBV11-2
CDR3 DNA: TGTGCCAGCAGCTCTCGTTTCCTTGGCAATCAGCCCCAGCATTTT
CDR3 protein: CASSSRFLGNQPQHF

clone size: many
J gene: TRBJ2-2
D gene: TRBD2
V gene: TRBV7-2
CDR3 DNA: TGTGCCAGCAGCCCCCGGAGCGGGGGGGCGACCGGGGAGCTGTTTTTT
CDR3 protein: CASSPRSGGATGELFF

clone size: .
J gene: TRBJ1-2
D gene: .
V gene: TRBV7-9
CDR3 DNA: TGTGCCAGCAGCCCCCAGGGAGGCCCCTATGGCTACACCTTC
CDR3 protein: CASSPQGGPYGYTF

clone size: .
J gene: TRBJ2-7
D gene: .
V gene: TRBV12-3/TRBV12-4
CDR3 DNA: TGTGCCAGCAGTCCCGAGGGGCAGCCCTACGAGCAGTACTTC
CDR3 protein: CASSPEGQPYEQYF

clone size: .
J gene: TRBJ2-5
D gene: TRBD2
V gene: TRBV15
CDR3 DNA: TGTGCCACCAGTGTGGCTAGCGGGGGGTTCGAGACCCAGTACTTC
CDR3 protein: CATSVASGGFETQYF

clone size: few
J gene: TRBJ2-5
D gene: .
V gene: TRBV6-6
CDR3 DNA: TGTGCCAGCAGAACCGGACAAGAGACCCAGTACTTC
CDR3 protein: CASRTGQETQYF

clone size: many
J gene: TRBJ1-1
D gene: .
V gene: TRBV6-2/TRBV6-3
CDR3 DNA: TGTGCCAGCAGTTACAGAAACACTGAAGCTTTCTTT
CDR3 protein: CASSYRNTEAFF

clone size: .
J gene: TRBJ2-7
D gene: .
V gene: TRBV27
CDR3 DNA: TGTGCCAGCAGTAAGGGCCACTACGAGCAGTACTTC
CDR3 protein: CASSKGHYEQYF

clone size: .
J gene: TRBJ2-5
D gene: .
V gene: TRBV7-2
CDR3 DNA: TGTGCCAGCACCTTAGTCCAAGAGACCCAGTACTTC
CDR3 protein: CASTLVQETQYF

clone size: few
J gene: TRBJ2-5
D gene: TRBD2
V gene: TRBV7-2
CDR3 DNA: TGTGCCAGCAGCTTAGTTAGCGGGGGGCCCCAAGAGACCCAGTACTTC
CDR3 protein: CASSLVSGGPQETQYF

clone size: .
J gene: TRBJ2-7
D gene: .
V gene: TRBV6-6
CDR3 DNA: TGTGCCAGCAGTTCTACCGGGACGGACAGCTCCTACGAGCAGTACTTC
CDR3 protein: CASSSTGTDSSYEQYF

clone size: few
J gene: TRBJ2-5
D gene: TRBD1
V gene: TRBV5-1
CDR3 DNA: TGCGCCAGCAGCATGCACAGGGGGAAGGAGACCCAGTACTTC
CDR3 protein: CASSMHRGKETQYF

clone size: few
J gene: TRBJ1-1
D gene: TRBD1
V gene: TRBV5-1
CDR3 DNA: TGCGCCAGCAGCTTCCAGGGACAGGGGGCAGGTGAAGCTTTCTTT
CDR3 protein: CASSFQGQGAGEAFF

clone size: many
J gene: TRBJ2-3
D gene: TRBD1
V gene: TRBV20-1
CDR3 DNA: TGCAGTGCAAACAGGGGGCTGGGCACAGATACGCAGTATTTT
CDR3 protein: CSANRGLGTDTQYF

clone size: .
J gene: TRBJ1-1
D gene: .
V gene: TRBV2
CDR3 DNA: TGTGCCAGCAGTGAAGGCCCGGGGACTGAAGCTTTCTTT
CDR3 protein: CASSEGPGTEAFF

clone size: .
J gene: TRBJ1-3
D gene: .
V gene: TRBV6-5
CDR3 DNA: TGTGCCAGCAGTTACTCGTACATCTCTGGAAACACCATATATTTT
CDR3 protein: CASSYSYISGNTIYF

clone size: .
J gene: TRBJ1-3
D gene: .
V gene: TRBV6-5
CDR3 DNA: TGTGCCAGCAGCCCTCAGCGTTTGGACACCATATATTTT
CDR3 protein: CASSPQRLDTIYF

clone size: .
J gene: TRBJ2-1
D gene: TRBD2
V gene: TRBV20-1
CDR3 DNA: TGCAGTGCTAGAGATCTAATAGCGGGGGGACTCAATGAGCAGTTCTTC
CDR3 protein: CSARDLIAGGLNEQFF

clone size: .
J gene: TRBJ2-5
D gene: .
V gene: TRBV4-3
CDR3 DNA: TGCGCCAGCAGCCAAGTTACCCCTAGCCGGGTAGAGACCCAGTACTTC
CDR3 protein: CASSQVTPSRVETQYF

clone size: few
J gene: TRBJ1-6
D gene: TRBD1
V gene: TRBV2
CDR3 DNA: TGTGCCAGCCTCCGAGGACAGGGGGATTCACCCCTCCACTTT
CDR3 protein: CASLRGQGDSPLHF

clone size: .
J gene: TRBJ1-1
D gene: TRBD1
V gene: TRBV19
CDR3 DNA: TGTGCCAGTATTGATATAGCCCGGACAGGGTCTACTTTCTTT
CDR3 protein: CASIDIARTGSTFF

clone size: few
J gene: TRBJ2-2
D gene: TRBD2
V gene: TRBV4-2
CDR3 DNA: TGTGCCAGCAGCCAAGAAGCGGGGGTCTGGGAGCTGTTTTTT
CDR3 protein: CASSQEAGVWELFF

clone size: .
J gene: TRBJ1-4
D gene: .
V gene: TRBV2
CDR3 DNA: TGTGCCAGCAGACCTCCGGGAAAGTCAGCTAATGAAAAACTGTTTTTT
CDR3 protein: CASRPPGKSANEKLFF

clone size: .
J gene: TRBJ1-2
D gene: .
V gene: TRBV7-8
CDR3 DNA: TGTGCCAGCAGTCCCTGGGCGGGATCTAACTATGGCTACACCTTC
CDR3 protein: CASSPWAGSNYGYTF

clone size: .
J gene: TRBJ2-1
D gene: .
V gene: TRBV29-1
CDR3 DNA: TGCAGCGTCGACGGGGAATACTACAATGAGCAGTTCTTC
CDR3 protein: CSVDGEYYNEQFF

clone size: many
J gene: TRBJ1-2
D gene: .
V gene: TRBV3-1
CDR3 DNA: TGTGCCAGCAGCCGAAACCACGGCTACACCTTC
CDR3 protein: CASSRNHGYTF

clone size: many
J gene: TRBJ2-1
D gene: TRBD2
V gene: TRBV5-1
CDR3 DNA: TGCGCCAGCAGCTTGAGCGGGGGGGCCGTCAATGAGCAGTTCTTC
CDR3 protein: CASSLSGGAVNEQFF

clone size: .
J gene: TRBJ1-3
D gene: TRBD1
V gene: TRBV2
CDR3 DNA: TGTGCCAGCCGGGACAGGGGAACTGGAAACACCATATATTTT
CDR3 protein: CASRDRGTGNTIYF

clone size: few
J gene: TRBJ1-3
D gene: .
V gene: TRBV4-1
CDR3 DNA: TGCGCCAGCAGCCAAGACCACCGGGCAGCACGAGTCGGAAACACCATATATTTT
CDR3 protein: CASSQDHRAARVGNTIYF

clone size: many
J gene: TRBJ2-1
D gene: TRBD2
V gene: TRBV5-1
CDR3 DNA: TGCGCCAGCCTCGGTGGGACTAGCGGCCGTGAGCAGTTCTTC
CDR3 protein: CASLGGTSGREQFF

clone size: few
J gene: TRBJ2-5
D gene: .
V gene: TRBV4-1
CDR3 DNA: TGCGCCAGCAGCAAAGGACAGTGGGGGGAGACCCAGTACTTC
CDR3 protein: CASSKGQWGETQYF

clone size: few
J gene: TRBJ2-2
D gene: TRBD2
V gene: TRBV10-3
CDR3 DNA: TGTGCCATCAGGGGTAGCGGGGACCCTACCGGGGAGCTGTTTTTT
CDR3 protein: CAIRGSGDPTGELFF

clone size: few
J gene: TRBJ2-1
D gene: TRBD1
V gene: TRBV28
CDR3 DNA: TGTGCCAGCAGGCCGACAGGGGACAATGAGCAGTTCTTC
CDR3 protein: CASRPTGDNEQFF

clone size: .
J gene: TRBJ2-7
D gene: .
V gene: TRBV4-3
CDR3 DNA: TGCGCCAGCAGCCAAGATGGGGGATACGAGCAGTACTTC
CDR3 protein: CASSQDGGYEQYF

clone size: few
J gene: TRBJ1-2
D gene: .
V gene: TRBV7-9
CDR3 DNA: TGTGCCAGCAGCCCCCCAGGAGCTAACTATGGCTACACCTTC
CDR3 protein: CASSPPGANYGYTF

clone size: few
J gene: TRBJ2-3
D gene: .
V gene: TRBV19
CDR3 DNA: TGTGCCACCTCGTCAGATACGCAGTATTTT
CDR3 protein: CATSSDTQYF

clone size: few
J gene: TRBJ1-5
D gene: .
V gene: TRBV7-2
CDR3 DNA: TGTGCCAGCAGCTTAGATTTAGGGCCCCAGCATTTT
CDR3 protein: CASSLDLGPQHF

clone size: .
J gene: TRBJ1-5
D gene: TRBD1
V gene: TRBV12-5
CDR3 DNA: TGTGCTAGTGGATTCATGGGACAGAATCAGCCCCAGCATTTT
CDR3 protein: CASGFMGQNQPQHF

clone size: few
J gene: TRBJ2-3
D gene: TRBD1
V gene: TRBV7-2
CDR3 DNA: TGTGCCAGCATCCCGGCCGGGACAGGGTGGACAGATACGCAGTATTTT
CDR3 protein: CASIPAGTGWTDTQYF

clone size: many
J gene: TRBJ1-5
D gene: .
V gene: TRBV18
CDR3 DNA: TGTGCCAGCTCACCCGACAGGAACAATCAGCCCCAGCATTTT
CDR3 protein: CASSPDRNNQPQHF